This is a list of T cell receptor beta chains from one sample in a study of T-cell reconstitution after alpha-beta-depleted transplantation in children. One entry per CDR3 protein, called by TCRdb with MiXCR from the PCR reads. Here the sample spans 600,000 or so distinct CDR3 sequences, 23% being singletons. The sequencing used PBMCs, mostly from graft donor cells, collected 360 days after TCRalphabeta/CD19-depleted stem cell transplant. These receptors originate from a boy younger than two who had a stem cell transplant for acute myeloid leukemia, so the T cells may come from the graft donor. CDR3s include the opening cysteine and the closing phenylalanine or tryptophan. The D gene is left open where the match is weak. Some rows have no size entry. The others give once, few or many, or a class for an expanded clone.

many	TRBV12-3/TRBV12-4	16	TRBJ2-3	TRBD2	TGTGCCAGCAGTAGCCCGGGACTAGCTAGCACAGATACGCAGTATTTT	CASSSPGLASTDTQYF
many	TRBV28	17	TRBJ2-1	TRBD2	TGTGCCAGCAGGGCCTACACTAGCGGGGGGGCCTACAATGAGCAGTTCTTC	CASRAYTSGGAYNEQFF
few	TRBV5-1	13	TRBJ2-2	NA	TGCGCCAGCAGCTTCCAGAACACCGGGGAGCTGTTTTTT	CASSFQNTGELFF
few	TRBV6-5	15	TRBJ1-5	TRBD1	TGTGCCAGCAGTTCAGGGGGGGAAGTCAATCAGCCCCAGCATTTT	CASSSGGEVNQPQHF
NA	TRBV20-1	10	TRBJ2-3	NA	TGCAGTGGAGCCACAGATACGCAGTATTTT	CSGATDTQYF
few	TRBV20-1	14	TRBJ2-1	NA	TGCAGTGCTAGAGACCTGGGGGGGCGCAATGAGCAGTTCTTC	CSARDLGGRNEQFF
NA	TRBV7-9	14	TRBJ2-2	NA	TGTGCCAGCAAGGATGCCTCTCCCACCGGGGAGCTGTTTTTT	CASKDASPTGELFF
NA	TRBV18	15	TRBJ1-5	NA	TGTGCCAGCTCACCGGACTTACCCTCAAATCAGCCCCAGCATTTT	CASSPDLPSNQPQHF
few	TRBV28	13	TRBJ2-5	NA	TGTGCCAGCCGGCCGGCGTCACAAGAGACCCAGTACTTC	CASRPASQETQYF
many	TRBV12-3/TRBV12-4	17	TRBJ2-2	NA	TGTGCCAGCAGTCCTTTTTCGGGGGGCCGTAACACCGGGGAGCTGTTTTTT	CASSPFSGGRNTGELFF
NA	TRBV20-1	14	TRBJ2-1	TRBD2	TGCAGTGCTCCAGGACTAGAGAGATTCAATGAGCAGTTCTTC	CSAPGLERFNEQFF
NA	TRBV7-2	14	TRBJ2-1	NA	TGTGCCAGCAGCCTCGACAGGCCGGGGGGTGAGCAGTTCTTC	CASSLDRPGGEQFF
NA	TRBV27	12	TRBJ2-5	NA	TGTGCCAGCAGTTTTTTGGGGGGGACCCAGTACTTC	CASSFLGGTQYF
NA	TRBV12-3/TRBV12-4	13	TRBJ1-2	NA	TGTGCCAGCAGCCAAACAGGGACCCATGGCTACACCTTC	CASSQTGTHGYTF
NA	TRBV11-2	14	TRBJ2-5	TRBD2	TGTGCCAGCAGCATGACTAGCGGGGGTGAGACCCAGTACTTC	CASSMTSGGETQYF
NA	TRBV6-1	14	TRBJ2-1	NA	TGTGCCAGCAGTGAATTTGGGACTGGCAATGAGCAGTTCTTC	CASSEFGTGNEQFF
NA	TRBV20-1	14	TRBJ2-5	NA	TGCAGTGCTCCCCGAGGTGGGGGAAAAGAGACCCAGTACTTC	CSAPRGGGKETQYF
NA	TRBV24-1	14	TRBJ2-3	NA	TGTGCCACCGAAGGGGTGTGGGAGCCAGATACGCAGTATTTT	CATEGVWEPDTQYF
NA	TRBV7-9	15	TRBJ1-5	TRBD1	TGTGCCAGCAGCTCGACAGGGTTGGAGAATCAAGCCCAGCATTTT	CASSSTGLENQAQHF
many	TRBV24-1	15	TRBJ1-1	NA	TGTGCCACCAGTGATCCCTACAGGGTAAATACTGAAGCTTTCTTT	CATSDPYRVNTEAFF
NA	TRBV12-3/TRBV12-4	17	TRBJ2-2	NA	TGTGCCAGCAGGACTCCCCTAGCGTCCCCCAACACCGGGGAGCTGTTTTTT	CASRTPLASPNTGELFF
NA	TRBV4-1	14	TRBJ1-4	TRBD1	TGCGCCAGCAGCCAAGATCGGGAAAGAGGGGGCCTGTTTTTT	CASSQDRERGGLFF
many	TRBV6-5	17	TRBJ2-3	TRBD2	TGTGCCAGCAGTAACGCCCCGGGACTAGTCGTGGTAGATACGCAGTATTTT	CASSNAPGLVVVDTQYF
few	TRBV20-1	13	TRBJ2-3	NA	TGCAGTGCCGACGAGGAGGTCCCAGATACGCAGTATTTT	CSADEEVPDTQYF
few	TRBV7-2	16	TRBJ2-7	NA	TGTGCCAGCAGCTCGCTTGGGGGCGGGGGCTCCTACGAGCAGTACTTC	CASSSLGGGGSYEQYF
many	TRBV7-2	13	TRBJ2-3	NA	TGTGCCAGCAGCTTTCCTAGCACAGATACGCAGTATTTT	CASSFPSTDTQYF
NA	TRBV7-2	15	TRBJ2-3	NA	TGTGCCAGCAGCTTAGTATACCTAGCGATAGATACGCAGTATTTT	CASSLVYLAIDTQYF
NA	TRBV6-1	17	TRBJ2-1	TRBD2	TGTGCCAGCAGTGGACCTACGGGACTAGCGGCCTACAATGAGCAGTTCTTC	CASSGPTGLAAYNEQFF
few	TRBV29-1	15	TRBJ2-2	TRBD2	TGCAGCGTTGAGGCGGGGACTAGCTTTTTTGGTAGGCTGTTTTTT	CSVEAGTSFFGRLFF
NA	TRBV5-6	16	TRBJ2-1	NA	TGTGCCAGCAGCTTGGGATGGCAGGTCGATTACAATGAGCAGTTCTTC	CASSLGWQVDYNEQFF
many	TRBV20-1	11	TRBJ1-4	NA	TGCAGTGCTAGAGATCATGAAAAACTGTTTTTT	CSARDHEKLFF
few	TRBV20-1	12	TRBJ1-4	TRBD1	TGCAGTGCTAGAGGGACAGGGGAGAAACTGTTTTTT	CSARGTGEKLFF
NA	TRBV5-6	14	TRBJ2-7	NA	TGTGCCAGGAGCTTAGGGAGCCTCTCCTACGAGCAGTACTTC	CARSLGSLSYEQYF
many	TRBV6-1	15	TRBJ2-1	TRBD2	TGTGCCACCGTGACTAGCGGGGGCCTAAGGAATGAGCAGTTCTTC	CATVTSGGLRNEQFF
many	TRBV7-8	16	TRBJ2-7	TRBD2	TGTGCCAGCAGCTTAGAGGACGCGGGGGGGTTGGACGAGCAGTACTTC	CASSLEDAGGLDEQYF
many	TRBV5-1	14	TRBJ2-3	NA	TGCGCCAGCAGCTTGAAGGGAGGCACAGATACGCAGTATTTT	CASSLKGGTDTQYF
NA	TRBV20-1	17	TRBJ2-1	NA	TGCAGTGCTAGAGACGACTCAGACTGGGAACTCTACAATGAGCAGTTCTTC	CSARDDSDWELYNEQFF
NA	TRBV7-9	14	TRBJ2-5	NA	TGTGCCAGCACCTACCTGGCTAAACAAGAGACCCAGTACTTC	CASTYLAKQETQYF
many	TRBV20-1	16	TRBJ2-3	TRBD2	TGCAGTGCTCCCCCGGGAGGATGGACAAGCACAGATACGCAGTATTTT	CSAPPGGWTSTDTQYF
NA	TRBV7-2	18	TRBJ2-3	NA	TGTGCCAGCAGCTTACCGACGCCACTTTCCCTTAGCACAGATACGCAGTATTTT	CASSLPTPLSLSTDTQYF
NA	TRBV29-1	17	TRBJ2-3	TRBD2	TGCAGCGGGTGGACTAGCGGGGGGGACAAAACCACAGATACGCAGTATTTT	CSGWTSGGDKTTDTQYF
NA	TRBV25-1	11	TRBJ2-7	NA	TGTGCCAGCAGAGACCCCTACGAGCAGTACTTC	CASRDPYEQYF
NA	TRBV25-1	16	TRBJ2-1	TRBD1	TGTGCCAGCAGTGAGGGGACAGAAACCTTCAGTGTTGAGCAGTTCTTC	CASSEGTETFSVEQFF
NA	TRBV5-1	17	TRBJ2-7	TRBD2	TGCGCCAGCAGCCCCAGTAGCGGGGGGCAATATCCCTACGAGCAGTACTTC	CASSPSSGGQYPYEQYF
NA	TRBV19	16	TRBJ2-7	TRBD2	TGTGCCAGTAGTCCGGATGGCGGGGGGAGTTCCTACGAGCAGTACTTC	CASSPDGGGSSYEQYF
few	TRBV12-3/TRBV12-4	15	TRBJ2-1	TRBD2	TGTGCCAGCACCCCAAGCGGGATGTCCTACAATGAGCAGTTCTTC	CASTPSGMSYNEQFF
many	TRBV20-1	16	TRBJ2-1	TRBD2	TGCAGTGCTAGGAGGCCCGGGACTAGCAGTGAGCTCGAGCAGTTCTTC	CSARRPGTSSELEQFF
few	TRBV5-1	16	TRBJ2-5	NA	TGCGCCAGCAGCTTGGCCTTGGGTGAGGTCGAAGAGACCCAGTACTTC	CASSLALGEVEETQYF
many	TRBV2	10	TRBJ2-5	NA	TGTGCCAGCAGTGAAGAGACCCAGTACTTC	CASSEETQYF
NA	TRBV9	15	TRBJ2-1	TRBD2	TGTGCCAGCAGCGTAGTTAGCGGGGGCTACAATGAGCAGTTCTTC	CASSVVSGGYNEQFF
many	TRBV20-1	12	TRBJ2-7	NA	TGCAGTGCTAGTCGCGGGGCCTACGAGCAGTACTTC	CSASRGAYEQYF
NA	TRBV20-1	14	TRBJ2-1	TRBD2	TGCAGTGCTAGAAGACTAGCGGGGGGTTATGAGCAGTTCTTC	CSARRLAGGYEQFF
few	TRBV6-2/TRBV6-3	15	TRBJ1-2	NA	TGTGCCAGCAGTCATTGGACAGCCTCACTCTATGGCTACACCTTC	CASSHWTASLYGYTF
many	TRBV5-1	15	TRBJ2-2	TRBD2	TGCGCCAGCAGCTTCCCGGGACTAGCGGCCGGGGAGCTGTTTTTT	CASSFPGLAAGELFF
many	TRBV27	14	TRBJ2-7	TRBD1	TGTGCCAGCAGCTTAGGACAGGGGTCCTACGAGCAGTACTTC	CASSLGQGSYEQYF
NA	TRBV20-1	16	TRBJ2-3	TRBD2	TGCAGTGCTAGTCTTGGACTAGCGGTAAACACAGATACGCAGTATTTT	CSASLGLAVNTDTQYF
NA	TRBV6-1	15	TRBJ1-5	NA	TGTGCCAGCACAGCCCCCAGCGGTGGCAATCAGCCCCAGCATTTT	CASTAPSGGNQPQHF
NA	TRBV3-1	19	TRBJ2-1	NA	TGTGCCTTCTGTTTCTCTGGGGCGTACAGCCTCCCCTCCTACAATGAGCAGTTCTTC	CAFCFSGAYSLPSYNEQFF
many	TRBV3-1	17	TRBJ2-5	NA	TGTGCCAGCAGCCCAACTAGGATTGGGGGTCGAAAAGAGACCCAGTACTTC	CASSPTRIGGRKETQYF
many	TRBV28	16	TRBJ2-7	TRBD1	TGTGCCAGCAGTTTACAAGTATGGGGACAGATCTACGAGCAGTACTTC	CASSLQVWGQIYEQYF